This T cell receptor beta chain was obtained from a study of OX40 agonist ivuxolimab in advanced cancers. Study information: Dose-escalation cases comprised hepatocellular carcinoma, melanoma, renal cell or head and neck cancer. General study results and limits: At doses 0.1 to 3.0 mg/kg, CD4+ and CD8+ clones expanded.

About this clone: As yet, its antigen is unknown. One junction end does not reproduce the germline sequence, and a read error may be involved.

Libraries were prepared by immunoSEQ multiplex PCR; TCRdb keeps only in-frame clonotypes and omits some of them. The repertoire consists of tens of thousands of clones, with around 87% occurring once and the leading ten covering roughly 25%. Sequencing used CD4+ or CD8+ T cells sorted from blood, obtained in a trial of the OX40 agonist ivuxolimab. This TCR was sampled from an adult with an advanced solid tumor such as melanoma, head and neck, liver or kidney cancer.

The CDR3 region has the DNA TGTGCCGGCAGCTTAATGTCCGGGAGTCCCTACGAGCAGTACTTC. Its translation: CAGSLMSGSPYEQYF. The chain has TRBV11-2 and TRBJ2-7, with D possibly being TRBD2 (6 bases). The CDR3 is 15 amino acids. CDR1 SGHAT and CDR2 FQNNGV come from the germline V gene.